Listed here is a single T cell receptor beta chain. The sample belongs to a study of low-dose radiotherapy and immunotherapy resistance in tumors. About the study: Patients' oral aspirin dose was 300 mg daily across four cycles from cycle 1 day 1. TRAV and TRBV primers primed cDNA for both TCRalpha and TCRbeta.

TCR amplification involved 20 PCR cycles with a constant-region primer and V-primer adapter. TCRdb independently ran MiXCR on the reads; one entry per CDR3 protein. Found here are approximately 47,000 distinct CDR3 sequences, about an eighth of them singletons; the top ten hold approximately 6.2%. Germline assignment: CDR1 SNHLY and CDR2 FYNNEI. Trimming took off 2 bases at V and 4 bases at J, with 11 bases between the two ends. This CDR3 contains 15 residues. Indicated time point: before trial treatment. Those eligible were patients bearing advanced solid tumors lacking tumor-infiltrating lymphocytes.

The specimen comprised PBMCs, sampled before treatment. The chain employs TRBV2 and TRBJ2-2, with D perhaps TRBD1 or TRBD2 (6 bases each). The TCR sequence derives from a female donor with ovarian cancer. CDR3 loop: CASSENGGPTGELFF. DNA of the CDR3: TGTGCCAGCAGTGAAAACGGGGGCCCCACCGGGGAGCTGTTTTTT. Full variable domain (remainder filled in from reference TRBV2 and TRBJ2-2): EPEVTQTPSHQVTQMGQEVILRCVPISNHLYFYWYRQILGQKVEFLVSFYNNEISEKSEIFDDQFSVERPDGSNFTLKIRSTKLEDSAMYFCASSENGGPTGELFFGEGSRLTVL.